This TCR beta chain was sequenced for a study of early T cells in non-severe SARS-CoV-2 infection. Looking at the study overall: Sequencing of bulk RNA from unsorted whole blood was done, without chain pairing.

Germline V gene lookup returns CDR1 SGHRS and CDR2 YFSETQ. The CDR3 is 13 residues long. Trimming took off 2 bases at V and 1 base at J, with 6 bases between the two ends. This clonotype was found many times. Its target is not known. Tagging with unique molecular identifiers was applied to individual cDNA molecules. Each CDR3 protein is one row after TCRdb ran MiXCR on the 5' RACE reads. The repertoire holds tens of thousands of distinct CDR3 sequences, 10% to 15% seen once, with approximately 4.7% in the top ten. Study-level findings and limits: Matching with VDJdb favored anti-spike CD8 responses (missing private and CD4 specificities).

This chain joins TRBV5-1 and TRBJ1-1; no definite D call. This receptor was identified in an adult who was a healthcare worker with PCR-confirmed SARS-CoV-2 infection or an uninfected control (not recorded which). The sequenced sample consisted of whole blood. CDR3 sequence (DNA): TGCGCCAGCAGCTTCAAGGAGAACACTGAAGCTTTCTTT. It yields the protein CASSFKENTEAFF.